This T cell receptor beta chain was observed in a study of blood T cells in healthy people across ages. With a J-beta primer mix and a sample-barcoded 5' primer, a second PCR ran roughly 6 to 11 cycles. TCRdb re-called the 5' RACE reads with MiXCR, one entry per CDR3 protein. The sample has approximately 800,000 distinct CDR3 sequences; about a quarter are singletons. With respect to this clonotype: A junction end diverges from the germline sequence, so it may reflect a read error.

This CDR3 has 15 amino acids. Germline V gene data show CDR1 as SGHAT and CDR2 as FQNNGV. These data are also associated with another study on T cells of mothers and their children.

The sequencing input was blood. J is TRBJ2-7 and V is TRBV11-2; 9 positions match TRBD1. The tail of the sequence fits TRBJ2-1 better, so the J call may be wrong. This sequence was found in a boy younger than 18 in good health. The CDR3 DNA reads TGTGCCAGCACCACCGGGACAGGGACCCACAATAAGCAGTTCTTC. Translating it yields CASTTGTGTHNKQFF.